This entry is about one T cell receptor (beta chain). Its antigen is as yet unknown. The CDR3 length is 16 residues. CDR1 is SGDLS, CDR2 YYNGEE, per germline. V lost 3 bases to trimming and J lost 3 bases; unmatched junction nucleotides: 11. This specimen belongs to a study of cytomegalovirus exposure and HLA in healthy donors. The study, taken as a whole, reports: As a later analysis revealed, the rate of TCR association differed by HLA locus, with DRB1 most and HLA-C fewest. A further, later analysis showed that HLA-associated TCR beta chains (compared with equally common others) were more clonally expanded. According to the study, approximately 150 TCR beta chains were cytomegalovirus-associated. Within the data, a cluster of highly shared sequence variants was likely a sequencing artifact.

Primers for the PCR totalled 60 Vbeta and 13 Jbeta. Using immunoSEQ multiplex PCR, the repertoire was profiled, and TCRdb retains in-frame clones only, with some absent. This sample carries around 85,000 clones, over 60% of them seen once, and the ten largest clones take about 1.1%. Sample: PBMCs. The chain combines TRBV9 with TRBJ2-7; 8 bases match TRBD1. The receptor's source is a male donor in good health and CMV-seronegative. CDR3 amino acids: CASSGGDRSKGYEQYF. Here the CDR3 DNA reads TGTGCCAGCAGCGGCGGGGACAGGAGTAAAGGCTACGAGCAGTACTTC.